This T cell receptor (beta chain) appears in the sequencing data of a study of T cell repertoires in cytomegalovirus infection. The germline gives CDR1 SGHTA, CDR2 FQGNSA. The V gene end was trimmed by 3 bases and the J gene end by 4 bases; junction bases not matched to a gene: 7. CDR3 length equals 16 residues. The sample holds many counts of this clonotype. TCRdb processed the reads anew with MiXCR; each CDR3 protein has one entry. The sample records approximately 750,000 distinct CDR3 sequences, roughly 35% being singletons. The rearrangement uses TRBV7-2 and TRBJ2-7, with 12 bases identical to TRBD2. The material sequenced was PBMCs. The clonotype originates from a human donor in good health (CMV status not recorded). Some clones in this sample may be carry-over from other donors' samples. The DNA of the CDR3 is TGTGCCAGCAGCTTGACTAGCGGGAGTAAAGGGTACGAGCAGTACTTC. Its translation is CASSLTSGSKGYEQYF.